The source of this T cell receptor (beta chain) is a study of T cells in Graves' hyperthyroidism and ophthalmopathy. RNA transcripts yielded amplified TCR beta CDR3 regions. HTBI primers drove first-round RT-PCR of the TCR CDR3. TCRdb passed the multiplex PCR reads through MiXCR, listing each CDR3 protein once. The sample comprises approximately 570,000 distinct CDR3 sequences, 15% to 20% of which are singletons, and about 50% rests with the top ten. CDR3 length: 15 amino acids. The germline V gene has CDR1 DFQATT and CDR2 SNEGSKA (reference sequence). V usage is TRBV20-1 and J usage is TRBJ2-3; 16 nucleotides line up with TRBD2. Sequencing was performed on blood. The source is a man in his forties with Graves' ophthalmopathy. CDR3 region: CRAVGLAGGPDTQYF. For the CDR3, the DNA is TGCAGGGCCGTGGGACTAGCGGGAGGGCCGGATACGCAGTATTTT.